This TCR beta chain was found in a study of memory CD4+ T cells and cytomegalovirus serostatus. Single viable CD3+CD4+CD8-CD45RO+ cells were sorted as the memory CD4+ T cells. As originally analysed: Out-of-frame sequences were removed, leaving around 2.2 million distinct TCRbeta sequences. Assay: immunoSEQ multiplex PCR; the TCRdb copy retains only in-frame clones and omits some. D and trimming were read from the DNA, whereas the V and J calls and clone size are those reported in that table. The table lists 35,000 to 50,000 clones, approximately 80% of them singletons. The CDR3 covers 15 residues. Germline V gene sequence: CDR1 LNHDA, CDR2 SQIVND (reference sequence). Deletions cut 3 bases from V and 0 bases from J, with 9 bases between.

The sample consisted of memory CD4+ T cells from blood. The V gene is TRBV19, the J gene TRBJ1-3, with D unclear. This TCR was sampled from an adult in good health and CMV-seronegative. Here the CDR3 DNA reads TGTGCCAGTAGTATGGACCGATACTCTGGAAACACCATATATTTT. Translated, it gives CASSMDRYSGNTIYF.